This record looks at one T cell receptor (beta chain) sequence and its context. What it recognizes is unknown. These data originate in a study of CD8+ T cells in alopecia areata. Study-wide findings and caveats: Lesional scalp, notably in alopecia totalis/universalis, had clonality above that of normal scalp.

Stated treatment: oral pan-JAK inhibitor, 5-10 mg twice daily. In each case, RNA was isolated and then reverse transcribed into cDNA as the sequencing template. TCRdb keeps only in-frame clones here, not all; method: immunoSEQ multiplex PCR. The sample carries approximately 210,000 clones, 60% recorded once. Germline assignment: CDR1 SGHNT and CDR2 YYREEE (reference sequence). V lost 4 bases and J lost 9, with 11 bases in between. This CDR3 is built from 12 residues. This specimen consisted of CD4+ T cells sorted from blood, obtained at week 4, from a patient treated with tofacitinib. The source of this sequence is a human donor with alopecia areata. The chain joins TRBV5-4 to TRBJ2-1; possibly TRBD1 or TRBD2 for D (5 bases each). CDR3 bases: TGTGCCAGCAGCACCTCGAGGGGTGAGCAGTTCTTC. The encoded protein is CASSTSRGEQFF.